The rows below give T cell receptor beta chains drawn from one sample of a study of control samples from healthy donors and cancer patients. The data were produced by immunoSEQ multiplex PCR, yet TCRdb's version contains in-frame clones alone and is incomplete. In the table there are approximately 110,000 clones, under 90% of which are singletons. The sequencing input was blood. The receptors come from a woman aged 45-59 years in good health. Both conserved end residues are part of each CDR3. D genes are given only for firm matches. Rows may omit the clone size; those that give it use once, few, many or a size class.

j_gene,abundance,d_gene,v_gene,CDR3nt,CDR3aa
TRBJ1-5,.,TRBD1,TRBV19,TGTGCCAGTACTGGGACAGGGGGCAATCAGCCCCAGCATTTT,CASTGTGGNQPQHF
TRBJ2-7,few,TRBD1,TRBV4-3,TGCGCCAGCAGCCAAATGTCCGGGACAGAATACGAGCAGTACTTC,CASSQMSGTEYEQYF
TRBJ2-7,.,TRBD2,TRBV7-2,TGTGCCAGCAGACTAGCGGGGACCTACGAGCAGTACTTC,CASRLAGTYEQYF
TRBJ1-6,.,TRBD1,TRBV13,TGTGCCAGCAGCCCCACCGGGACAGAGATTGGTAATTCACCCCTCCACTTT,CASSPTGTEIGNSPLHF
TRBJ2-1,few,.,TRBV5-1,TGCGCCAGCAGCTTGGGGACCTTGAGGGCGAATGAGCAGTTCTTC,CASSLGTLRANEQFF
TRBJ1-2,.,TRBD1,TRBV12-3/TRBV12-4,TGTGCCAGCAGCACAGGGGGTCTGGGTGGCTACACCTTC,CASSTGGLGGYTF
TRBJ2-2,.,.,TRBV6-2/TRBV6-3,TGTGCCAGCAGTTACAAGAACAGGGACATCGGGGAGCTGTTTTTT,CASSYKNRDIGELFF
TRBJ1-2,.,TRBD1,TRBV6-5,TGTGCCAGCAGTTACCTACCGGGACAGGGAGGGAGTGGCTACACCTTC,CASSYLPGQGGSGYTF
TRBJ2-2,.,.,TRBV6-2/TRBV6-3,TGTGCCAGCAGCCCGATCAGGGGAGGCTCGAACACCGGGGAGCTGTTTTTT,CASSPIRGGSNTGELFF
TRBJ1-3,.,.,TRBV29-1,TGCAGCGTTTTTGGGGGGAGCTCTGGAAACACCATATATTTT,CSVFGGSSGNTIYF